This TCR beta chain was recovered during a study of CD8 T cells in Susac syndrome. This CDR3 comprises 16 residues. Losses at the gene ends were 2 bases for V and 9 bases for J; bases not matched to a gene: 11. Germline values: CDR1 LGHNA, CDR2 YSLEER. After extraction with the RNeasy kit, roughly 0.45 to 1 ug of the RNA was reverse transcribed using random hexamers. TCRdb independently ran MiXCR on the immunoSEQ multiplex PCR reads; one entry per CDR3 protein. The sample yields 130,000 or so distinct CDR3 sequences, around 86% seen once. Sequenced material: CD8+ T cells from PBMCs. The genes are TRBV4-3 and TRBJ1-3; 9 bases agree with TRBD1. This clonotype was obtained from a human donor with multiple sclerosis. CDR3 nucleotide sequence: TGCGCCAGCAGCCAAAGCCGGGACAGGGCGGCTAGCACCATATATTTT. The encoded protein is CASSQSRDRAASTIYF.